What follows is one TCR beta chain and its context. From germline, CDR1 is MNHEY and CDR2 SVGAGI. The CDR3 contains 13 residues. Unmatched junction bases numbered 4, after V lost 6 bases and J lost 7 bases. Generated by immunoSEQ multiplex PCR, the TCRdb table keeps only in-frame clones and is missing some. This sample has about 21,000 clones, with about 80% found just once. This specimen belongs to a study of OX40 agonist ivuxolimab in advanced cancers. The chain uses TRBV6-5 and TRBJ2-2; 8 bases agree with TRBD1. This receptor was identified in an adult with an advanced solid tumor such as melanoma, head and neck, liver or kidney cancer. The input for sequencing was CD4+ or CD8+ T cells sorted from blood, taken in a trial of the OX40 agonist ivuxolimab. The CDR3 loop is CASRQGAFGELFF. CDR3 bases: TGTGCCAGCAGGCAGGGGGCGTTCGGGGAGCTGTTTTTT.